This T cell receptor beta chain was documented in a study of shared clonotypes between healthy human individuals. Study-wide points: Generation probability values for non-shared clonotypes were lower than those for clonotypes shared by all four donors.

Germline-derived CDR1 and CDR2 are SGHTA and FQGNSA. The CDR3 runs 12 residues. Trimming stripped 5 bases from V and 6 bases from J, with 8 bases between. A CD45RA+ naive subset and a CD45RA-negative memory subset were split from CD4+ cells. In the case of this clone: Its antigen is not known. Different DNA sequences within this sample yield the same CDR3.

Libraries were prepared by immunoSEQ multiplex PCR; TCRdb keeps only in-frame clonotypes and omits some of them. The profile shows roughly 2 million clones, approximately 95% of them singletons. Material: naive CD4+ T cells sorted from blood. The subset here: CD45RA+ positively selected. This TCR came from a man aged 18 to 29 in good health. The genes are TRBV7-2 and TRBJ2-1; D unresolved. The CDR3 nucleotides are TGTGCCAGCAGCCTTTCCGTCAATGAGCAGTTCTTC. This gives the protein CASSLSVNEQFF.